These T cell receptor beta chains were read from a single sample in a study of cytomegalovirus exposure and HLA in healthy donors. The assay was immunoSEQ multiplex PCR, and TCRdb's table has in-frame clones only and misses some. The data show around 190,000 clones, with roughly 83% seen just once and 1.5% to 2% held by the top ten. The specimen sequenced was PBMCs. The receptors stem from a woman in her forties or fifties in good health and CMV-seronegative. Both conserved end residues are part of each CDR3. D genes are given only for firm matches. Rows may omit the clone size; those that give it use once, few, many or a size class.

>once|.|TRBJ1-2|TRBV5-5
CASSSVTYGYTF
TGTGCCAGCAGCTCCGTTACATATGGCTACACCTTC
>.|.|TRBJ2-7|TRBV5-1
CASQLPGVKGEQYF
TGCGCCAGCCAACTACCAGGGGTTAAGGGCGAGCAGTACTTC
>few|.|TRBJ2-3|TRBV5-1
CASSSTVPDTQYF
TGCGCCAGCAGCTCGACAGTTCCAGATACGCAGTATTTT
>.|TRBD1|TRBJ2-7|TRBV5-1
CASRLRQGYEQYF
TGCGCCAGCCGACTAAGACAGGGCTACGAGCAGTACTTC
>.|.|TRBJ1-2|TRBV5-4
CASSSSSTNYGYTF
TGTGCCAGCAGCTCTTCAAGTACAAACTATGGCTACACCTTC
>.|TRBD1|TRBJ2-7|TRBV2
CASMRGQISYEQYF
TGTGCCAGCATGAGGGGACAGATCTCCTACGAGCAGTACTTC
>.|.|TRBJ2-3|TRBV5-6
CASSSGSTDTQYF
TGTGCCAGCTCGAGCGGGAGCACAGATACGCAGTATTTT
>.|.|TRBJ2-7|TRBV30
CAWSGTGIEQYF
TGTGCCTGGAGTGGGACGGGGATTGAGCAGTACTTC
>.|.|TRBJ1-1|TRBV5-4
CASSRTVNTEAFF
TGTGCCAGCAGTCGGACAGTGAACACTGAAGCTTTCTTT
>.|TRBD2|TRBJ2-5|TRBV5-3
CARSSRLAETQYF
TGTGCCAGAAGCTCCCGACTAGCAGAGACCCAGTACTTC
>.|.|TRBJ1-5|TRBV4-1
CASSQDLTRGQSPTQPQHF
TGCGCCAGCAGCCAAGATCTGACTAGGGGCCAGTCCCCCACTCAGCCCCAGCATTTT
>few|TRBD1|TRBJ1-4|TRBV2
CASSGQGINEKLFF
TGTGCCAGCAGTGGACAGGGAATTAATGAAAAACTGTTTTTT